This T cell receptor beta chain was obtained from a study of blood T cells in healthy people across ages. Findings and limits, study-wide: Older age went with lower TCR beta diversity per million T cells, in a roughly linear way. One million T cells yielded diversity estimates that were considered underestimates.

As regards this clonotype: Its specificity is unknown.

The CDR3 loop spans 14 amino acids. V dropped 5 bases and J dropped 9; count of bases not matched to a gene: 7. With a J-beta primer mix and a sample-barcoded 5' primer, a second PCR ran roughly 6 to 11 cycles. Each CDR3 protein is one row after TCRdb ran MiXCR on the 5' RACE reads. The data hold hundreds of thousands of distinct CDR3 sequences, with 45% to 65% observed a single time. Sequenced material: blood. The V call is TRBV12-3 or TRBV12-4, the J call TRBJ2-1, with TRBD1 matching over 10 bases. This sequence was found in a man aged 60-69 years in good health. The CDR3 region is CASSPQTGGSEQFF. CDR3 DNA: TGTGCCAGCAGTCCCCAGACAGGGGGCAGTGAGCAGTTCTTC.